This T cell receptor (beta chain) stems from a study of blood T cell repertoires in COVID-19. Study at large: Acute-phase and convalescent COVID-19 samples originated in the United States, Italy and Spain. T cells, B-cell-depleted T cells, or PBMCs provided the cDNA or gDNA that served as material.

Germline V gene sequence: CDR1 GTSNPN, CDR2 SVGIG (reference sequence). The V gene lost 1 base and the J gene lost 10 bases, with 10 bases spanning the gap. The CDR3 sequence is 12 residues long. Study processing details: Scientists estimated how many nucleated cells there were by amplifying reference gene primers. Clones were sequenced by immunoSEQ multiplex PCR, and TCRdb holds only the in-frame ones, with some missing. V, J and clone size derive from that table, while D and trimming were established from the DNA sequence. The sample carries about 300,000 clones, about nine tenths recorded once. This chain connects TRBV30 to TRBJ1-4; D remains unclear. The sample comprised peripheral blood. This receptor was identified in a woman aged 25 to 39 who had recovered from COVID-19. In DNA form, the CDR3 reads TGTGCCTGGAGTGGGCCCAGAGGAAAACTGTTTTTT. It translates to CAWSGPRGKLFF.